This T cell receptor beta chain is from a study of cytomegalovirus exposure and HLA in healthy donors. About the research overall: Findings of an earlier analysis included around 100 million unique TCR beta sequences from some 200 million T cells.

Study-level results: The authors confirmed in vitro that three CMV-associated chains were specific for CMV antigens. Cytomegalovirus status, reportedly, was diagnosed with high specificity and sensitivity by the classifier.

About this clone itself: Its antigen is currently unknown.

Primers: 60 Vbeta forward and 13 Jbeta reverse. Some clones are missing from TCRdb's copy, which holds only in-frame ones; the method was immunoSEQ multiplex PCR. In the table there are 170,000 or so clones, roughly 79% of which are singletons. The sample was PBMCs. The receptor was derived from a male donor in good health and CMV-seronegative.

The CDR3: CASSPDRVHQPQHF. CDR3 sequence (DNA): TGTGCCAGCAGTCCGGACAGGGTGCATCAGCCCCAGCATTTT. V is TRBV27 and J is TRBJ1-5, with 8 bases lining up with TRBD1. Unmatched junction bases numbered 5, after V lost 5 bases and J lost 5 bases. The CDR3 runs to 14 residues. Germline loops: CDR1 MNHEY, CDR2 SMNVEV (reference sequence).